A selection of T cell receptor beta chains follows, all from one sample in a study of blood T cell repertoires in COVID-19. The repertoire was sequenced with immunoSEQ multiplex PCR; TCRdb's copy has only in-frame clones and lacks some. The sample shows about 160,000 clones, around 74% of them seen only once. Sequencing was performed on peripheral blood. The receptor set was obtained from a man aged 65 to 85 with acute or convalescent COVID-19. The CDR3 runs from the conserved cysteine through the conserved F or W. D genes are given only for firm matches. Size values are once, few and many counts, or a class for expanded clones, and some rows have none.

TRBJ2-1 | . | TRBV7-9 | TRBD1 | CASNQQGPTGNEQFF | TGTGCCAGCAATCAACAGGGGCCCACCGGCAATGAGCAGTTCTTC
TRBJ1-4 | . | TRBV5-1 | . | CASSPRRANEKLFF | TGCGCCAGCAGCCCACGACGGGCTAATGAAAAACTGTTTTTT
TRBJ1-2 | . | TRBV28 | . | CASSFAPSNYGYTF | TGTGCCAGCAGTTTCGCACCTAGCAACTATGGCTACACCTTC
TRBJ2-1 | . | TRBV6-6 | TRBD2 | CASSSLAGTYNEQFF | TGTGCCAGCAGTTCTCTAGCGGGGACCTACAATGAGCAGTTCTTC
TRBJ2-7 | . | TRBV6-5 | . | CASRTVTYEQYF | TGTGCCAGCAGAACAGTAACCTACGAGCAGTACTTC
TRBJ2-7 | . | TRBV28 | TRBD1 | CASSFPGTGWTTYEQYF | TGTGCCAGCAGTTTCCCGGGGACAGGCTGGACCACTTACGAGCAGTACTTC
TRBJ1-5 | . | TRBV6-2/TRBV6-3 | TRBD1 | CASSRVKTGARNQPQHF | TGTGCCAGCAGTCGTGTAAAGACAGGGGCCCGAAATCAGCCCCAGCATTTT
TRBJ2-7 | few | TRBV2 | TRBD1 | CASFGSGQAQVYEQYF | TGTGCCAGCTTCGGATCCGGACAGGCCCAAGTCTACGAGCAGTACTTC
TRBJ2-1 | . | TRBV5-4 | TRBD1 | CASSSGQGIYNEQFF | TGTGCCAGCAGCTCAGGACAGGGCATCTACAATGAGCAGTTCTTC
TRBJ2-4 | . | TRBV19 | TRBD2 | CASSASGRAIINIQYF | TGTGCCAGTAGTGCTAGCGGGAGGGCCATTATAAACATTCAGTACTTC
TRBJ2-3 | . | TRBV19 | . | CASKNLTTITQYF | TGTGCCAGTAAAAACCTAACTACTATAACGCAGTATTTT
TRBJ1-1 | . | TRBV29-1 | . | CSVERGNTEAFF | TGCAGCGTTGAACGGGGGAACACTGAAGCTTTCTTT
TRBJ1-2 | few | TRBV6-5 | TRBD1 | CASSLSGTGNYGYTF | TGTGCCAGCAGTTTGTCCGGGACAGGGAACTATGGCTACACCTTC
TRBJ1-3 | few | TRBV6-1 | . | CASSEVPNSGNTIYF | TGTGCCAGCAGTGAAGTCCCCAACTCTGGAAACACCATATATTTT